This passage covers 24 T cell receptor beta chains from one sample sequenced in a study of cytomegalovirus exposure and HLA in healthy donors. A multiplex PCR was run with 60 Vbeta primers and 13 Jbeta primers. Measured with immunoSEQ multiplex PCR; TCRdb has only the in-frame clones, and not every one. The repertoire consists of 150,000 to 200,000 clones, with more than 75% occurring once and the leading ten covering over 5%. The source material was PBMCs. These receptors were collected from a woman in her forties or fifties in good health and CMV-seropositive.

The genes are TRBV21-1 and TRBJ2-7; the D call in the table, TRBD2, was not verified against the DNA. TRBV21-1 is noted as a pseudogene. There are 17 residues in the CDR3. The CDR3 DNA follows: TGTGCCAGCAGCAAAGTTCGGACTAGCGGTGACTCCTACGAGCAGTACTTC. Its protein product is CASSKVRTSGDSYEQYF.

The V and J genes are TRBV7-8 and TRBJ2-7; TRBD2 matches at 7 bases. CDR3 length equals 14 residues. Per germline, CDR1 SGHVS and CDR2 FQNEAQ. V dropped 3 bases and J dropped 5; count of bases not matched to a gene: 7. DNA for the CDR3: TGTGCCAGCAGCTTGGCCGGGGAGGGAGACGAGCAGTACTTC. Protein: CASSLAGEGDEQYF.

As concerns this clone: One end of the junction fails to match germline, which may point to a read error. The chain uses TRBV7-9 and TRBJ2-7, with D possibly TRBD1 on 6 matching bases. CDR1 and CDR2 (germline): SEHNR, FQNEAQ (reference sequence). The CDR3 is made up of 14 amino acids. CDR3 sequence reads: CSSSPRDKLYEQYF. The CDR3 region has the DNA TGTTCCAGCAGCCCCCGGGACAAACTCTACGAGCAGTACTTC.

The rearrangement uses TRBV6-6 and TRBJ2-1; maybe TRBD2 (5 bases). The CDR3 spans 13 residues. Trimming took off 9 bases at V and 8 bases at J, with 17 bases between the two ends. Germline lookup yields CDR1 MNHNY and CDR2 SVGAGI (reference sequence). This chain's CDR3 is CASMPRTGYEQFF. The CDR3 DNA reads TGTGCCAGTATGCCCAGAACGGGGTATGAGCAGTTCTTC.

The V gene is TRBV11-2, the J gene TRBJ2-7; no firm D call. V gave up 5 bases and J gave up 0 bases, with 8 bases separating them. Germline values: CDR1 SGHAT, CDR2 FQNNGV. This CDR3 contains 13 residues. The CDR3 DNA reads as TGTGCCAGCAGCCCTGATAGCTCCTACGAGCAGTACTTC. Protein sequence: CASSPDSSYEQYF.

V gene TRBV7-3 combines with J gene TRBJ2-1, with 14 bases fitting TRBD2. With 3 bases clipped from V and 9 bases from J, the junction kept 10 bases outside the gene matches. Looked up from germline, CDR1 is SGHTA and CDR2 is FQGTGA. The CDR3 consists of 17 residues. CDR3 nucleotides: TGTGCCAGCAGCTTGACTAGCGGGAGGGCAACTCGGGGTGAGCAGTTCTTC. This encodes CASSLTSGRATRGEQFF. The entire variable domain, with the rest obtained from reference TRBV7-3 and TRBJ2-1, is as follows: GAGVSQTPSNKVTEKGKYVELRCDPISGHTALYWYRQSLGQGPEFLIYFQGTGAADDSGLPNDRFFAVRPEGSVSTLKIQRTERGDSAVYLCASSLTSGRATRGEQFFGPGTRLTVL.

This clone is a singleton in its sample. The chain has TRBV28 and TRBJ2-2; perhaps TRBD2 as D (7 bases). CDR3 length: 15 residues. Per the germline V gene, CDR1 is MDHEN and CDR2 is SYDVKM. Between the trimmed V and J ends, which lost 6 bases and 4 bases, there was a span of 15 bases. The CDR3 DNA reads TGTGCCAGCAGGGGGGGAGGGGGGGCCACCGGGGAGCTGTTTTTT. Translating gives CASRGGGGATGELFF. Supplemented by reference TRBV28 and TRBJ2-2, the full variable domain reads DVKVTQSSRYLVKRTGEKVFLECVQDMDHENMFWYRQDPGLGLRLIYFSYDVKMKEKGDIPEGYSVSREKKERFSLILESASTNQTSMYLCASRGGGGATGELFFGEGSRLTVL.

CDR3 protein: CASSQEGLAGGTNTGELFF. Here the CDR3 DNA reads TGCGCCAGCAGCCAAGAGGGACTAGCGGGGGGAACTAACACCGGGGAGCTGTTTTTT. This rearrangement joins TRBV4-3 to TRBJ2-2, with 15 bases identical to TRBD2. Germline V gene lookup returns CDR1 LGHNA and CDR2 YSLEER. Germline trimming cut 0 bases from V and 2 bases from J; bases unmatched to any gene: 4. The CDR3 is 19 residues long.

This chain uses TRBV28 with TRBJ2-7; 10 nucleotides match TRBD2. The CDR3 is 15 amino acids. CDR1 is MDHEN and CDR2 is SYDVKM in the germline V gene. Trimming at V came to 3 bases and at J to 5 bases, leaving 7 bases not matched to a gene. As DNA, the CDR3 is TGTGCCAGCAGTTTTAAGGGACTAGCGTTCCACGAGCAGTACTTC. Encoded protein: CASSFKGLAFHEQYF.

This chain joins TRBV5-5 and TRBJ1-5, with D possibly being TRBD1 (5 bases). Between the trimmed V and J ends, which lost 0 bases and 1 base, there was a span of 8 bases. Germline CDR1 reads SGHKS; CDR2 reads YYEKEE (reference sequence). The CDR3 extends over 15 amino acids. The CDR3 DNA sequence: TGTGCCAGCAGCTTGGAGGGGTACAGCAATCAGCCCCAGCATTTT. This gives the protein CASSLEGYSNQPQHF.

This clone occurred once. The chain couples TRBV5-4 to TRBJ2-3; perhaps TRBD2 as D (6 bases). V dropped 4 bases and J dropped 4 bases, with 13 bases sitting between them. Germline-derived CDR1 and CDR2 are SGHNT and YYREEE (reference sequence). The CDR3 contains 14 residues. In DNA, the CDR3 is TGTGCCAGCAGCCCCCCCCAGCGGGCAGATACGCAGTATTTT. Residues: CASSPPQRADTQYF. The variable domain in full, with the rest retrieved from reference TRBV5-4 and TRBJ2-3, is ETGVTQSPTHLIKTRGQQVTLRCSSQSGHNTVSWYQQALGQGPQFIFQYYREEENGRGNFPPRFSGLQFPNYSSELNVNALELDDSALYLCASSPPQRADTQYFGPGTRLTVL.

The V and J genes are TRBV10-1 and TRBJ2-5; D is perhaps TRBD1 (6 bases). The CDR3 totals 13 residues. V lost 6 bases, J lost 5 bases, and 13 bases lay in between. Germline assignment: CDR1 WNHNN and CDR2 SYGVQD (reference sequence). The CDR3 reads CASSRGMWETQYF. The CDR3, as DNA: TGCGCCAGCAGCAGGGGTATGTGGGAGACCCAGTACTTC.

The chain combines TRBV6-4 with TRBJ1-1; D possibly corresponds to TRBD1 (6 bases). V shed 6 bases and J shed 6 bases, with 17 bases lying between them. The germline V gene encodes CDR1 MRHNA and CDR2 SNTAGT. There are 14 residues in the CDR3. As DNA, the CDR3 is TGTGCCAGCAGCGCCTCCGGGGGGGGCTCTGAAGCTTTCTTT. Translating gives CASSASGGGSEAFF.

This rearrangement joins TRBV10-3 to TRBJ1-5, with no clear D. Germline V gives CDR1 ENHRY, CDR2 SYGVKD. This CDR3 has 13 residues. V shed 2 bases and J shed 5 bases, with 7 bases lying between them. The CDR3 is CAISESNHQPQHF. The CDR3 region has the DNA TGTGCCATCAGTGAGAGCAATCATCAGCCCCAGCATTTT.

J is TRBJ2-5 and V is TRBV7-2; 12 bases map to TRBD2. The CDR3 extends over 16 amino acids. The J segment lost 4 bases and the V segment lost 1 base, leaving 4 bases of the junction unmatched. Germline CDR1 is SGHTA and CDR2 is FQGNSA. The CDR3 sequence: CASSLGLAGAGETQYF. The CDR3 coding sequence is TGTGCCAGCAGCTTAGGACTAGCGGGGGCTGGAGAGACCCAGTACTTC.

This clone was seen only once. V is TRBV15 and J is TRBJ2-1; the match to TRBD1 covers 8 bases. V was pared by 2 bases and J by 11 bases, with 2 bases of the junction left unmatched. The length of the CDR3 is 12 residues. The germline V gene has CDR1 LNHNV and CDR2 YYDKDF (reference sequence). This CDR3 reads CATSRRQGKQFF. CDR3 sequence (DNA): TGTGCCACCAGCAGACGACAGGGGAAGCAGTTCTTC.

DNA for the CDR3: TGTGCCAGCAGCTTACTGACTAGCGGGGGGGCGAGGCAAGAGACCCAGTACTTC. This sequence encodes CASSLLTSGGARQETQYF. This chain uses TRBV7-2 with TRBJ2-5; 14 bases are a match to TRBD2. The CDR3 runs to 18 residues. The germline gives CDR1 SGHTA, CDR2 FQGNSA. V gave up 2 bases and J gave up 2 bases; unmatched junction bases: 7.

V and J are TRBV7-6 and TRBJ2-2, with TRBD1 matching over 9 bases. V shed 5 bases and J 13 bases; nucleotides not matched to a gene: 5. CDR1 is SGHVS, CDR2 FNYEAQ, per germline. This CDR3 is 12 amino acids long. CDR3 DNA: TGTGCCAGCAGCCGGGGACAGGGAGGGCTGTTTTTT. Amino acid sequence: CASSRGQGGLFF.

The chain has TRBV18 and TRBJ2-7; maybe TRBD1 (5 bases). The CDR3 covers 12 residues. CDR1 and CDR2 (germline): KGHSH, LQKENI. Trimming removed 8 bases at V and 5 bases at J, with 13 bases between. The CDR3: CASREGVHEQYF. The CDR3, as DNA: TGTGCCAGCCGTGAAGGGGTCCACGAGCAGTACTTC.

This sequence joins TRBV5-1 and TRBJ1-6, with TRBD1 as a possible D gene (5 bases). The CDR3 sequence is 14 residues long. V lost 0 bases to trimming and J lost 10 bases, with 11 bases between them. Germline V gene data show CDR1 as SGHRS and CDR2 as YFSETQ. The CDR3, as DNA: TGCGCCAGCAGCTTGGGGCAGGGAGGATCACCCCTCCACTTT. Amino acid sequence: CASSLGQGGSPLHF.

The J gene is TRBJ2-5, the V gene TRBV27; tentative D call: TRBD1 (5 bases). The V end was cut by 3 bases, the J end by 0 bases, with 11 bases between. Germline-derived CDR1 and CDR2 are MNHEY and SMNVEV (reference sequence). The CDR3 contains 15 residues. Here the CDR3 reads CASSFSQAYQETQYF. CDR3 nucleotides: TGTGCCAGCAGTTTCTCACAGGCCTACCAAGAGACCCAGTACTTC.

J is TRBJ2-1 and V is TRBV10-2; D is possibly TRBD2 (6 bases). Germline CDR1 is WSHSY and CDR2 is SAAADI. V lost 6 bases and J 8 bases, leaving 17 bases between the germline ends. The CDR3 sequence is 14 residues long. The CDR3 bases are TGCGCCAGCAGAACCGGGACTGGGGCCGATGAGCAGTTCTTC. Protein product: CASRTGTGADEQFF.

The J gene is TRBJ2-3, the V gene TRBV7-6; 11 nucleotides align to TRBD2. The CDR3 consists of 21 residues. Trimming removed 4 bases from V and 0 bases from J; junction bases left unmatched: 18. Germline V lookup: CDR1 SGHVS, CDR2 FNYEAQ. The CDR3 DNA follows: TGTGCCAGCAGCTCGTCAAAAGAGGGACTAGCGGTACATCCTAGCACAGATACGCAGTATTTT. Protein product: CASSSSKEGLAVHPSTDTQYF.

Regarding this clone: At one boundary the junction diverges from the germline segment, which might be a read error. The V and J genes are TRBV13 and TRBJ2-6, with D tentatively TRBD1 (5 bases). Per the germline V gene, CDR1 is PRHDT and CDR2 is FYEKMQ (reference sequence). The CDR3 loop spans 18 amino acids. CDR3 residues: CASSSRALHLSGANGLTF. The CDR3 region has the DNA TGTGCCAGCAGTTCCAGGGCCCTCCATCTCTCTGGGGCCAACGGCCTGACTTTC.